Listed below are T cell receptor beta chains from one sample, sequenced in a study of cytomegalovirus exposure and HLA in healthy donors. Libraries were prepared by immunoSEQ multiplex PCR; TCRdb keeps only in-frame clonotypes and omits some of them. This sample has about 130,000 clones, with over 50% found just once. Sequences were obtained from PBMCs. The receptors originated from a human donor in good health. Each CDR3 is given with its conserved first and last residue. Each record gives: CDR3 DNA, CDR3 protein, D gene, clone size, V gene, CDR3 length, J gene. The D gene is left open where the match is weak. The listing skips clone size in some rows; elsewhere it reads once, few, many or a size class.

CDR3nt: TGTGCCAGCAGGGGAGGGTACATTCAGTACTTC; CDR3aa: CASRGGYIQYF; d_gene: TRBD2; abundance: .; v_gene: TRBV28; len: 11; j_gene: TRBJ2-4
CDR3nt: TGTGCCAGCAGCCCGGGACAGGGGGCCCAGGAGCAGTACTTC; CDR3aa: CASSPGQGAQEQYF; d_gene: TRBD1; abundance: .; v_gene: TRBV6-5; len: 14; j_gene: TRBJ2-7
CDR3nt: TGTGCCACCAGGGACCAAGGGGACGAGCAGTACTTC; CDR3aa: CATRDQGDEQYF; d_gene: .; abundance: .; v_gene: TRBV6-1; len: 12; j_gene: TRBJ2-7
CDR3nt: TGTGCCAGCAGTTTATACCCCTCACGGGGGAGGGGGCAAGAGACCCAGTACTTC; CDR3aa: CASSLYPSRGRGQETQYF; d_gene: .; abundance: .; v_gene: TRBV28; len: 18; j_gene: TRBJ2-5
CDR3nt: TGTGCCAGCACCCCCGGGAGGGGGTCGAGCCTAGGAGAGACCCAGTACTTC; CDR3aa: CASTPGRGSSLGETQYF; d_gene: TRBD2; abundance: .; v_gene: TRBV11-2; len: 17; j_gene: TRBJ2-5
CDR3nt: TGTGCCAGCAGCCGGACAGGGGAATACTATGGCTACACCTTC; CDR3aa: CASSRTGEYYGYTF; d_gene: TRBD1; abundance: .; v_gene: TRBV9; len: 14; j_gene: TRBJ1-2
CDR3nt: TGTGCCAGCTCACCCGCACTAGCGGGAGTGGGGTCGTTCTACGAGCAGTACTTC; CDR3aa: CASSPALAGVGSFYEQYF; d_gene: TRBD2; abundance: .; v_gene: TRBV18; len: 18; j_gene: TRBJ2-7
CDR3nt: TGTGCCAGCAGCAAAGGGGACAGGGTCTACGAGCAGTACTTC; CDR3aa: CASSKGDRVYEQYF; d_gene: .; abundance: .; v_gene: TRBV21-1; len: 14; j_gene: TRBJ2-7
CDR3nt: TGTGCCAGCTCACCACCCTTGATAAGCGGGAGTTTTGCGACAGATACGCAGTATTTT; CDR3aa: CASSPPLISGSFATDTQYF; d_gene: TRBD2; abundance: .; v_gene: TRBV18; len: 19; j_gene: TRBJ2-3
CDR3nt: TGTGCCAGCAGCTTAGTGGCGGGGGCAGGGCGCAATCAGCCCCAGCATTTT; CDR3aa: CASSLVAGAGRNQPQHF; d_gene: .; abundance: .; v_gene: TRBV7-8; len: 17; j_gene: TRBJ1-5
CDR3nt: TGTGCCAGCAGTCCCAGACTAGCGCAATACGAGCAGTACTTC; CDR3aa: CASSPRLAQYEQYF; d_gene: TRBD2; abundance: few; v_gene: TRBV27; len: 14; j_gene: TRBJ2-7
CDR3nt: TGTGCCAGCAGTGAAGGTTCAGGGGGCGCAAAGGGTGGCTACACCTTC; CDR3aa: CASSEGSGGAKGGYTF; d_gene: TRBD1; abundance: .; v_gene: TRBV6-1; len: 16; j_gene: TRBJ1-2
CDR3nt: TGCGCCAGCAGCCAAGAGAGCCGCGCGGGGCACGGGAGCGGGGAGCTGTTTTTT; CDR3aa: CASSQESRAGHGSGELFF; d_gene: .; abundance: .; v_gene: TRBV4-1; len: 18; j_gene: TRBJ2-2
CDR3nt: TGTGCCAGCAAAGCCACAGGGGCGCGGACCGGGGAGCTGTTTTTT; CDR3aa: CASKATGARTGELFF; d_gene: TRBD1; abundance: .; v_gene: TRBV2; len: 15; j_gene: TRBJ2-2
CDR3nt: TGTGCCAGCAGGGCAGGTAGTCGCAATGAGCAGTTCTTC; CDR3aa: CASRAGSRNEQFF; d_gene: .; abundance: .; v_gene: TRBV6-1; len: 13; j_gene: TRBJ2-1
CDR3nt: TGTGCCAGCATGCTAGCGGGGAACACCGGGGAGCTGTTTTTT; CDR3aa: CASMLAGNTGELFF; d_gene: TRBD2; abundance: few; v_gene: TRBV6-1; len: 14; j_gene: TRBJ2-2
CDR3nt: TGTGCCATCAGTGTCACTAGCGGGAGGGCCGATGAGCAGTTCTTC; CDR3aa: CAISVTSGRADEQFF; d_gene: TRBD2; abundance: .; v_gene: TRBV10-3; len: 15; j_gene: TRBJ2-1
CDR3nt: TGTGCCAGCAGCCCCACACAGGCCTCCTACGAGCAGTACTTC; CDR3aa: CASSPTQASYEQYF; d_gene: .; abundance: once; v_gene: TRBV5-4; len: 14; j_gene: TRBJ2-7
CDR3nt: TGTGCCAGCAGCCCAGGACAGGGGGCGATTCCTGAAGCTTTCTTT; CDR3aa: CASSPGQGAIPEAFF; d_gene: TRBD1; abundance: once; v_gene: TRBV5-6; len: 15; j_gene: TRBJ1-1
CDR3nt: TGTGCCAGCTCAACCGGGGGTTCCTACGAGCAGTACTTC; CDR3aa: CASSTGGSYEQYF; d_gene: .; abundance: .; v_gene: TRBV18; len: 13; j_gene: TRBJ2-7
CDR3nt: TGCGCCAGCAGCTTGGGCCCGGGACAGGGATCCTCCTACGAGCAGTACTTC; CDR3aa: CASSLGPGQGSSYEQYF; d_gene: TRBD1; abundance: .; v_gene: TRBV5-1; len: 17; j_gene: TRBJ2-7
CDR3nt: TGCAGCGCCGGGACTAGCTCCTACGAGCAGTACTTC; CDR3aa: CSAGTSSYEQYF; d_gene: TRBD2; abundance: .; v_gene: TRBV29-1; len: 12; j_gene: TRBJ2-7
CDR3nt: TGTGCCAGCAGTTTAAACAGCCAGATGTGGCAGTATTTT; CDR3aa: CASSLNSQMWQYF; d_gene: .; abundance: .; v_gene: TRBV27; len: 13; j_gene: TRBJ2-3
CDR3nt: TGCGCCAGCAGCCCAACAACTAGCGGGACAAAAGAGACCCAGTACTTC; CDR3aa: CASSPTTSGTKETQYF; d_gene: TRBD2; abundance: .; v_gene: TRBV4-1; len: 16; j_gene: TRBJ2-5
CDR3nt: TGTGCCAGCAGTGCATGGAGGGGTCAGGGTGAGACCCAGTACTTC; CDR3aa: CASSAWRGQGETQYF; d_gene: .; abundance: once; v_gene: TRBV2; len: 15; j_gene: TRBJ2-5
CDR3nt: TGTGCCAGCAGCTTGCGAGCTTCCAATGAAAAACTGTTTTTT; CDR3aa: CASSLRASNEKLFF; d_gene: .; abundance: .; v_gene: TRBV5-4; len: 14; j_gene: TRBJ1-4
CDR3nt: TGTGCCAGCACCCCACCGGCAGGGCCAGATACGCAGTATTTT; CDR3aa: CASTPPAGPDTQYF; d_gene: .; abundance: few; v_gene: TRBV28; len: 14; j_gene: TRBJ2-3
CDR3nt: TGTGCCAGCAGTGAAGCGCTTCGGGGTTACGAGCAGTACTTC; CDR3aa: CASSEALRGYEQYF; d_gene: .; abundance: .; v_gene: TRBV2; len: 14; j_gene: TRBJ2-7
CDR3nt: TGTGCCAGCACCAAGCACGGGGCCTACGAGCAGTACTTC; CDR3aa: CASTKHGAYEQYF; d_gene: .; abundance: .; v_gene: TRBV6-5; len: 13; j_gene: TRBJ2-7
CDR3nt: TGTGCCAGCAGCCAAGCATCTAGCGGAGATACGCAGTATTTT; CDR3aa: CASSQASSGDTQYF; d_gene: TRBD2; abundance: .; v_gene: TRBV4-2; len: 14; j_gene: TRBJ2-3
CDR3nt: TGTGCCAGCAGCTTAGGGCAGGGGGCTCGGACAACTAATGAAAAACTGTTTTTT; CDR3aa: CASSLGQGARTTNEKLFF; d_gene: TRBD1; abundance: once; v_gene: TRBV7-9; len: 18; j_gene: TRBJ1-4
CDR3nt: TGTGCCAGCAGTTATGGAGCGGGAGGGGGGTATGAGCAGTTCTTC; CDR3aa: CASSYGAGGGYEQFF; d_gene: TRBD2; abundance: once; v_gene: TRBV6-5; len: 15; j_gene: TRBJ2-1
CDR3nt: TGTGCCAGCAGTTTACGGGCGGGAGAGTTCACAGATACGCAGTATTTT; CDR3aa: CASSLRAGEFTDTQYF; d_gene: TRBD2; abundance: .; v_gene: TRBV28; len: 16; j_gene: TRBJ2-3
CDR3nt: TGTGCCAGCAGCCATTCCGGGACTTTCTACGAGCAGTACTTC; CDR3aa: CASSHSGTFYEQYF; d_gene: .; abundance: .; v_gene: TRBV5-4; len: 14; j_gene: TRBJ2-7
CDR3nt: TGTGCCAGCAGCCCTAGTCGGGGATTCGGGAACACTGAAGCTTTCTTT; CDR3aa: CASSPSRGFGNTEAFF; d_gene: .; abundance: .; v_gene: TRBV7-8; len: 16; j_gene: TRBJ1-1
CDR3nt: TGTGCCAGCAGAAGTCAACAGGTCTACGAGCAGTACTTC; CDR3aa: CASRSQQVYEQYF; d_gene: .; abundance: few; v_gene: TRBV2; len: 13; j_gene: TRBJ2-7
CDR3nt: TGCGCCAGCAGCCAATTAGTTCCACTAGCGGGTTACCAAGAGACCCAGTACTTC; CDR3aa: CASSQLVPLAGYQETQYF; d_gene: TRBD2; abundance: .; v_gene: TRBV4-1; len: 18; j_gene: TRBJ2-5